This T cell receptor (beta chain) stems from a study of memory CD4+ T cells and cytomegalovirus serostatus. General observations from the study: Median bootstrapped AUC for CMV status was just over 0.94 originally, 0.9 to 0.93 US-trained.

Method: immunoSEQ multiplex PCR; TCRdb's copy keeps in-frame clones and lacks some. The sample includes about 92,000 clones, over 70% seen only once; the top ten take around 3.6%. Germline assignment: CDR1 MRHNA and CDR2 SNTAGT. The CDR3 spans 14 residues. Trimming took off 4 bases at V and 1 base at J, with 10 bases between the two ends. In regard to this clone: What it recognizes is unknown.

The sort gate was single viable CD3+CD4+CD8-CD45RO+ cells for memory CD4+ T cells. This clonotype was sampled from an adult in good health and CMV-seropositive. The chain has TRBV6-4 and TRBJ1-1; D unresolved. Sequenced sample: memory CD4+ T cells from blood. CDR3 protein: CASSASPGNTEAFF. In DNA, the CDR3 is TGTGCCAGCAGTGCTAGCCCCGGGAACACTGAAGCTTTCTTT.